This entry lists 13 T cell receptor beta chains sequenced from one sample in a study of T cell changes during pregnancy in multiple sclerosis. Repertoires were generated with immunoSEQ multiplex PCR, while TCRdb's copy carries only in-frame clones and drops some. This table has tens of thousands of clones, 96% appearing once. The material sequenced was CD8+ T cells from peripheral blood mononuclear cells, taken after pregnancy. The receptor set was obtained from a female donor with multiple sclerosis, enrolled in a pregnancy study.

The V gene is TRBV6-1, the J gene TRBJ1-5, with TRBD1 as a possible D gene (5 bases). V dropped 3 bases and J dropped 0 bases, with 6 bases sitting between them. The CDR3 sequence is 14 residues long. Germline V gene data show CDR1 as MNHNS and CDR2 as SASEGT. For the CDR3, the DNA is TGTGCCAGCAGTGACAGGGCTAGCAATCAGCCCCAGCATTTT. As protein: CASSDRASNQPQHF.

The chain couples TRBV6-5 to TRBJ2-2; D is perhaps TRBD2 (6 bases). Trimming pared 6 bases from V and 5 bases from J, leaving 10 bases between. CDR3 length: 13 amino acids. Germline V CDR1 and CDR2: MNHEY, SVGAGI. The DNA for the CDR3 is TGTGCCAGCAGCTGGAGGGGTACCGGGGAGCTGTTTTTT. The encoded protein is CASSWRGTGELFF.

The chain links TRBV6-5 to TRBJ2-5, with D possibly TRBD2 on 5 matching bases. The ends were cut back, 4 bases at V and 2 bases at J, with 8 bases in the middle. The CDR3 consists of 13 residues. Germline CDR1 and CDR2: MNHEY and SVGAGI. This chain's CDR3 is CASSSRGQETQYF. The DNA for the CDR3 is TGTGCCAGCAGTTCTCGGGGACAAGAGACCCAGTACTTC.

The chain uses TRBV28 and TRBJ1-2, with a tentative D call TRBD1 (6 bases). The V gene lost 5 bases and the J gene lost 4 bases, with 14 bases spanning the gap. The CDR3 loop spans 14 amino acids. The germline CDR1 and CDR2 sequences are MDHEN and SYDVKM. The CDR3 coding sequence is TGTGCCAGCAGTCTCACAGGGACCCCCTATGGCTACACCTTC. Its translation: CASSLTGTPYGYTF.

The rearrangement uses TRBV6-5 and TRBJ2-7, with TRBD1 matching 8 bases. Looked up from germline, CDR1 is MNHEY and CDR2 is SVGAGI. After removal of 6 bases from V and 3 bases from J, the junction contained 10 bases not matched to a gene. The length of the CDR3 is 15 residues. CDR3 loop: CASSSTGGSYYEQYF. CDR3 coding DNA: TGTGCCAGCAGCTCCACAGGGGGATCATACTACGAGCAGTACTTC.

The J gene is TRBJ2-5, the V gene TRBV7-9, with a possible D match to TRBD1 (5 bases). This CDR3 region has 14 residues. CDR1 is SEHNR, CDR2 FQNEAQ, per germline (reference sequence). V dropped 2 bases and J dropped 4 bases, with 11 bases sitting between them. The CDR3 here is CASSLLGVRETQYF. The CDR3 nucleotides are TGTGCCAGCAGCTTATTAGGGGTACGAGAGACCCAGTACTTC.

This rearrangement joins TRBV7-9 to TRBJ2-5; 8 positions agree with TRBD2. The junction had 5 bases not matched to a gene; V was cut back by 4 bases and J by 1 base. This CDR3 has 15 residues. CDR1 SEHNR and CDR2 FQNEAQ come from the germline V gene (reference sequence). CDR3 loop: CASSYLAGTQETQYF. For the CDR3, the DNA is TGTGCCAGCAGCTACTTAGCGGGAACCCAAGAGACCCAGTACTTC. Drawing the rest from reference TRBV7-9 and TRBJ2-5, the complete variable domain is DTGVSQNPRHKITKRGQNVTFRCDPISEHNRLYWYRQTLGQGPEFLTYFQNEAQLEKSRLLSDRFSAERPKGSFSTLEIQRTEQGDSAMYLCASSYLAGTQETQYFGPGTRLLVL.

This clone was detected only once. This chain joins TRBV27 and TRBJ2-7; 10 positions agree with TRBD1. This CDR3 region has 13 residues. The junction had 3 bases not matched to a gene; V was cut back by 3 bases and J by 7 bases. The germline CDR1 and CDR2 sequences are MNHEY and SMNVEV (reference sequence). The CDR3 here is CASSFDRGREQYF. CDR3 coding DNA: TGTGCCAGCAGTTTCGACAGGGGGCGAGAGCAGTACTTC.

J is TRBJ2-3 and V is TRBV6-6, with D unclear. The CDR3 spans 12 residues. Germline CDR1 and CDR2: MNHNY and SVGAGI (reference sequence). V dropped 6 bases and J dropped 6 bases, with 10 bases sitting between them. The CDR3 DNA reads TGTGCCAGCAGAAATACTAAGGATACGCAGTATTTT. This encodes CASRNTKDTQYF.

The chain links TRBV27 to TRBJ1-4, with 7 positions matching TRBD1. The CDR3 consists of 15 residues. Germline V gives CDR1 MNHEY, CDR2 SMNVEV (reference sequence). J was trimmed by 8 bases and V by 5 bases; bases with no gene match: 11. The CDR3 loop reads CASSHGGGFAEKLFF. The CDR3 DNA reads TGTGCCAGCAGTCATGGAGGGGGCTTCGCGGAAAAACTGTTTTTT. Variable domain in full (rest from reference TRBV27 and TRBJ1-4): EAQVTQNPRYLITVTGKKLTVTCSQNMNHEYMSWYRQDPGLGLRQIYYSMNVEVTDKGDVPEGYKVSRKEKRNFPLILESPSPNQTSLYFCASSHGGGFAEKLFFGSGTQLSVL.

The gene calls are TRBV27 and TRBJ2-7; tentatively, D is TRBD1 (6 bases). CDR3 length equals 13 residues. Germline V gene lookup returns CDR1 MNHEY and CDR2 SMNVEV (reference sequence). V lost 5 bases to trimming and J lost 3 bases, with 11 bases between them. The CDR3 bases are TGTGCCAGCAGTCCCCAGGGACACTACGAGCAGTACTTC. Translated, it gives CASSPQGHYEQYF.

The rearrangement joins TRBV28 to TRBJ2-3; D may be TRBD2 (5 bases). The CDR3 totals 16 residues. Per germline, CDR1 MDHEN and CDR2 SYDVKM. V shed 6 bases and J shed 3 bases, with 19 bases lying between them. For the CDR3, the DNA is TGTGCCAGCAGCCAATTGGGGAGCCGGAGTACAGATACGCAGTATTTT. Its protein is CASSQLGSRSTDTQYF. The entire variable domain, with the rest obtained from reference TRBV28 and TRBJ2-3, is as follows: DVKVTQSSRYLVKRTGEKVFLECVQDMDHENMFWYRQDPGLGLRLIYFSYDVKMKEKGDIPEGYSVSREKKERFSLILESASTNQTSMYLCASSQLGSRSTDTQYFGPGTRLTVL.

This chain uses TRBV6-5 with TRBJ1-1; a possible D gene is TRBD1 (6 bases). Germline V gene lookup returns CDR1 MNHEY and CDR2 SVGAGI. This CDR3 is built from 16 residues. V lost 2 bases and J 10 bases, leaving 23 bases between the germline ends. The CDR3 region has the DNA TGTGCCAGCAGTTACCCAGACAAACAGGGATCGATGACAGCTTTCTTT. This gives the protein CASSYPDKQGSMTAFF.